This is a list of T cell receptor beta chains from one sample in a study of blood T cell repertoires in COVID-19. Sequencing used immunoSEQ multiplex PCR; TCRdb keeps in-frame clones, though not all of them. The sample lists around 330,000 clones, around 86% occurring once. The sample comprised PBMCs or T cells enriched from blood (not recorded which). The receptors here all came from a man aged 55 to 70 who had recovered from COVID-19. Each CDR3 is given with its conserved first and last residue. A D gene is named only where the DNA matches it firmly. Expanded clones get a size class; other rows say once, few or many, or leave the size out.

size: .; D: .; J: TRBJ1-5; V: TRBV27; DNA: TGTGCCAGCAGTTTCGTTGGAGGCAATCAGCCCCAGCATTTT; CDR3: CASSFVGGNQPQHF
size: .; D: TRBD1; J: TRBJ2-7; V: TRBV5-1; DNA: TGCGCCAGCAGCTCCCGGACAGGGGGAAGCTACGAGCAGTACTTC; CDR3: CASSSRTGGSYEQYF
size: few; D: TRBD1; J: TRBJ1-1; V: TRBV5-6; DNA: TGTGCCAGCAGCTTCGGACAGGGAGGCACTGAAGCTTTCTTT; CDR3: CASSFGQGGTEAFF
size: .; D: .; J: TRBJ2-4; V: TRBV2; DNA: TGTGCCAGCAGCCTGACAGACCCAAAAAACATTCAGTACTTC; CDR3: CASSLTDPKNIQYF
size: .; D: TRBD2; J: TRBJ2-1; V: TRBV19; DNA: TGTGCCAGTAGTTTCCTGGCTAGCGGGAGTAATGAGCAGTTCTTC; CDR3: CASSFLASGSNEQFF
size: .; D: .; J: TRBJ1-2; V: TRBV7-9; DNA: TGTGCCAGCAGCTTAGCCCTGGAGGGCTACACCTTC; CDR3: CASSLALEGYTF
size: .; D: TRBD1; J: TRBJ1-5; V: TRBV5-1; DNA: TGCGCCAGCAGCCCAGGACAGGGAGGACAGCCCCAGCATTTT; CDR3: CASSPGQGGQPQHF
size: .; D: .; J: TRBJ2-1; V: TRBV27; DNA: TGTGCCAGCAGTCTACTTCTCGCCAACAATGAGCAGTTCTTC; CDR3: CASSLLLANNEQFF
size: .; D: .; J: TRBJ2-3; V: TRBV9; DNA: TGTGCCAGCAGCGTGGGGGGGGGCCCCTGGGATACGCAGTATTTT; CDR3: CASSVGGGPWDTQYF
size: .; D: TRBD1; J: TRBJ2-5; V: TRBV5-6; DNA: TGTGCCAGCAGCCTAACAGGGGGCCCGGAGACCCAGTACTTC; CDR3: CASSLTGGPETQYF
size: few; D: .; J: TRBJ1-6; V: TRBV18; DNA: TGTGCCAGCTCACCACGGACAGCACTCATGGCCTCCTATAATTCACCCCTCCACTTT; CDR3: CASSPRTALMASYNSPLHF
size: .; D: .; J: TRBJ1-1; V: TRBV28; DNA: TGTGCCAGCAGTTCCCCCGGGGTGGGCACTGAAGCTTTCTTT; CDR3: CASSSPGVGTEAFF
size: few; D: TRBD1; J: TRBJ1-1; V: TRBV5-1; DNA: TGCGCCAGCAGCAAGGGACAGGGGGACACTGAAGCTTTCTTT; CDR3: CASSKGQGDTEAFF
size: .; D: TRBD2; J: TRBJ2-7; V: TRBV6-4; DNA: TGTGCCAGCAGTCCTGATGGACTAGCGGGAGTCTACGAGCAGTACTTC; CDR3: CASSPDGLAGVYEQYF
size: .; D: .; J: TRBJ1-6; V: TRBV18; DNA: TGTGCCAGCTCACCACGGAGGGTAGACTCCTATAATTCACCCCTCCACTTT; CDR3: CASSPRRVDSYNSPLHF
size: .; D: TRBD2; J: TRBJ2-1; V: TRBV5-1; DNA: TGCGCCAGCAGCTTGGGGGGCGGGAGGCCCTCCTACAATGAGCAGTTCTTC; CDR3: CASSLGGGRPSYNEQFF
size: .; D: TRBD1; J: TRBJ1-2; V: TRBV7-2; DNA: TGTGCCAGCAGCTTGTCAGGGGGATACGGCTACACCTTC; CDR3: CASSLSGGYGYTF
size: .; D: .; J: TRBJ2-7; V: TRBV7-9; DNA: TGTGCCAGCACCCACGCCCAGGGGCGGCTCTACGAGCAGTACTTC; CDR3: CASTHAQGRLYEQYF
size: .; D: TRBD2; J: TRBJ2-5; V: TRBV7-2; DNA: TGTGCCAGCAGTCCCCGCTCGACTAGCGGAACCCAAGAGACCCAGTACTTC; CDR3: CASSPRSTSGTQETQYF
size: once; D: TRBD1; J: TRBJ1-2; V: TRBV5-1; DNA: TGCGCCAGCAGCCTGACAGGGGGGGCCACCGATGGCTACACCTTC; CDR3: CASSLTGGATDGYTF
size: .; D: TRBD2; J: TRBJ2-2; V: TRBV2; DNA: TGTGCCAGCAGTGGACTAGCTGCGAACACCGGGGAGCTGTTTTTT; CDR3: CASSGLAANTGELFF
size: .; D: .; J: TRBJ2-3; V: TRBV29-1; DNA: TGCAGCGGCCGACAAGGTACAGGCGCTAGCACAGATACGCAGTATTTT; CDR3: CSGRQGTGASTDTQYF
size: .; D: TRBD1; J: TRBJ1-5; V: TRBV19; DNA: TGTGCCAGTAGTGCCAGGGGGGAAGAGCCCCAGCATTTT; CDR3: CASSARGEEPQHF
size: .; D: TRBD1; J: TRBJ1-1; V: TRBV7-3; DNA: TGTGCCAGCAGCCCTGGGGGGACAGGGGACATGAACACTGAAGCTTTCTTT; CDR3: CASSPGGTGDMNTEAFF
size: .; D: .; J: TRBJ1-5; V: TRBV2; DNA: TGTGCCAGCAGTGGATATGGGGCAAGTCAGCCCCAGCATTTT; CDR3: CASSGYGASQPQHF
size: .; D: .; J: TRBJ2-5; V: TRBV19; DNA: TGTGCCAGTAGTATCGGTGGGCCTGAGACCCAGTACTTC; CDR3: CASSIGGPETQYF
size: .; D: TRBD2; J: TRBJ2-7; V: TRBV24-1; DNA: TGTGCCACCAGTGATGTAGCGGGAGGGACCTACGAGCAGTACTTC; CDR3: CATSDVAGGTYEQYF
size: .; D: TRBD2; J: TRBJ2-3; V: TRBV9; DNA: TGTGCCAGCAGCTCGGGACTAGCGGGAGGTGTAGATACGCAGTATTTT; CDR3: CASSSGLAGGVDTQYF
size: .; D: .; J: TRBJ1-6; V: TRBV28; DNA: TGTGCCAGCAGTCCCAGGTTTAATTCACCCCTCCACTTT; CDR3: CASSPRFNSPLHF
size: .; D: TRBD1; J: TRBJ2-2; V: TRBV20-1; DNA: TGCAGTGCTAGTTCGAGGGACAGTAACACCGGGGAGCTGTTTTTT; CDR3: CSASSRDSNTGELFF
size: .; D: TRBD1; J: TRBJ1-2; V: TRBV5-5; DNA: TGTGCCAGCAGCTTGGGCCGGACAGGGGGGCTGACTAACTATGGCTACACCTTC; CDR3: CASSLGRTGGLTNYGYTF
size: once; D: .; J: TRBJ2-1; V: TRBV19; DNA: TGTGCCAGTAGTCTGGAGAGCTCCTACAATGAGCAGTTCTTC; CDR3: CASSLESSYNEQFF
size: .; D: .; J: TRBJ2-2; V: TRBV3-1/TRBV3-2; DNA: TGTGCCAGCAGCCACAGGAACACCGGGGAGCTGTTTTTT; CDR3: CASSHRNTGELFF
size: once; D: .; J: TRBJ1-2; V: TRBV3-1/TRBV3-2; DNA: TGTGCCAGCAGCCAAGCGGGGGTTTATGGCTACACCTTC; CDR3: CASSQAGVYGYTF
size: once; D: TRBD2; J: TRBJ2-3; V: TRBV5-1; DNA: TGCGCCAGCAGCTTGGCTAGCGGGAGGGCCACAGATACGCAGTATTTT; CDR3: CASSLASGRATDTQYF
size: once; D: .; J: TRBJ2-2; V: TRBV5-4; DNA: TGTGCCAGCAGCTTGTTACAGACAAACACCGGGGAGCTGTTTTTT; CDR3: CASSLLQTNTGELFF
size: .; D: TRBD1; J: TRBJ2-7; V: TRBV19; DNA: TGTGCCAGTAGAAATACAACACAGGGGCACGAGCAGTACTTC; CDR3: CASRNTTQGHEQYF
size: few; D: TRBD1; J: TRBJ2-1; V: TRBV29-1; DNA: TGCAGCGGCTTAGGACAGGGACCTAGCTCCTACAATGAGCAGTTCTTC; CDR3: CSGLGQGPSSYNEQFF
size: .; D: .; J: TRBJ1-3; V: TRBV28; DNA: TGTGCCAGCAGCCGCGAGGGCTCTGGAAACACCATATATTTT; CDR3: CASSREGSGNTIYF
size: .; D: TRBD1; J: TRBJ2-7; V: TRBV3-1/TRBV3-2; DNA: TGTGCCAGCAGCCGCGAACCGCCACCGGGACAGGGGTTTTGGTCCTACGAGCAGTACTTC; CDR3: CASSREPPPGQGFWSYEQYF
size: .; D: TRBD2; J: TRBJ2-7; V: TRBV4-3; DNA: TGCGCCAGCAGCCAAGCTAGCGGGAGTAAGTTAGAGCAGTACTTC; CDR3: CASSQASGSKLEQYF
size: .; D: .; J: TRBJ2-2; V: TRBV15; DNA: TGTGCCACCAGCAGCAGGGGCGCGACCGGGGAGCTGTTTTTT; CDR3: CATSSRGATGELFF
size: .; D: TRBD2; J: TRBJ2-2; V: TRBV7-9; DNA: TGTGCCAGCAGCCCACGGACTAGCGGGAGGGGGCGTATCACCGGGGAGCTGTTTTTT; CDR3: CASSPRTSGRGRITGELFF
size: .; D: .; J: TRBJ1-2; V: TRBV18; DNA: TGTGCCAGCTCACCAAACAACGGACAGATCAGTGGCTACACCTTC; CDR3: CASSPNNGQISGYTF
size: .; D: .; J: TRBJ1-5; V: TRBV28; DNA: TGTGCCAGCAGTGTACAGGGACGGGACCAGCATTTT; CDR3: CASSVQGRDQHF
size: .; D: .; J: TRBJ2-7; V: TRBV12-3/TRBV12-4; DNA: TGTGCCAGCAGTTTTTTCACTACCTACGAGCAGTACTTC; CDR3: CASSFFTTYEQYF
size: .; D: .; J: TRBJ2-3; V: TRBV18; DNA: TGTGCCAGCTCGCCGACAGTGGATACGCAGTATTTT; CDR3: CASSPTVDTQYF
size: .; D: .; J: TRBJ2-3; V: TRBV3-1/TRBV3-2; DNA: TGTGCCAGCAGCCAAGATACAGGCACAGATACGCAGTATTTT; CDR3: CASSQDTGTDTQYF
size: .; D: .; J: TRBJ2-1; V: TRBV7-2; DNA: TGTGCCAGCAGCGGTAGCTCCTACAATGAGCAGTTCTTC; CDR3: CASSGSSYNEQFF
size: .; D: .; J: TRBJ2-7; V: TRBV3-1/TRBV3-2; DNA: TGTGCCAGCAGCCAACCAAGAGTCCCACCGGGACACCCCTCCTACGAGCAGTACTTC; CDR3: CASSQPRVPPGHPSYEQYF
size: .; D: .; J: TRBJ1-6; V: TRBV5-4; DNA: TGTGCCAGCAGCTTGAACGGGGTTTCAGGCCCCCTCCACTTT; CDR3: CASSLNGVSGPLHF
size: .; D: TRBD2; J: TRBJ2-7; V: TRBV5-4; DNA: TGTGCCAGCAGCGGAGGACTAGCGGGAGGAACCTACGAGCAGTACTTC; CDR3: CASSGGLAGGTYEQYF
size: many; D: TRBD1; J: TRBJ1-5; V: TRBV28; DNA: TGTGCCAGCAGCCCAGGACAGGGGAGATATCAGCCCCAGCATTTT; CDR3: CASSPGQGRYQPQHF
size: once; D: TRBD2; J: TRBJ2-1; V: TRBV7-2; DNA: TGTGCCAGCAGCTTGCGACTAGCGATCGATGAGCAGTTCTTC; CDR3: CASSLRLAIDEQFF
size: .; D: .; J: TRBJ2-5; V: TRBV18; DNA: TGTGCCAGCTCAGGTAGTGCGGGGGAGACCCAGTACTTC; CDR3: CASSGSAGETQYF